Following are 4 T cell receptor beta chains from one sample sequenced in a study of blood T cell repertoires in COVID-19. Using immunoSEQ multiplex PCR, the repertoire was profiled, and TCRdb retains in-frame clones only, with some absent. The sample records some 40,000 clones, approximately 89% being singletons. Sequenced input: peripheral blood. Receptor source: a man aged 45-60 years with active COVID-19.

The CDR3 sequence: CASSQESGGYGYTF. The CDR3 DNA sequence: TGCGCCAGCAGCCAAGAATCAGGGGGCTATGGCTACACCTTC. The chain has TRBV4-3 and TRBJ1-2; TRBD1 matches 7 bases. Trimming removed 0 bases from V and 4 bases from J; junction bases left unmatched: 2. The length of the CDR3 is 14 residues. CDR1 is LGHNA, CDR2 YSLEER, per germline.

The V call is TRBV5-4, the J call TRBJ1-1; D is possibly TRBD1 (6 bases). Germline V gives CDR1 SGHNT, CDR2 YYREEE (reference sequence). V was pared by 5 bases and J by 3 bases, with 14 bases between. This CDR3 has 14 residues. CDR3 nucleotides: TGTGCCAGCAGACCCGACAGGAAAGACACTGAAGCTTTCTTT. As protein: CASRPDRKDTEAFF.

V gene TRBV6-5 combines with J gene TRBJ2-7, with a tentative D call TRBD1 (5 bases). Per germline, CDR1 MNHEY and CDR2 SVGAGI. The CDR3 is 12 residues long. Trimming left V 5 bases short and J 4 bases short, with 9 bases between. In DNA, the CDR3 is TGTGCCAGCAGTACAGGAGAATACGAGCAGTACTTC. Translated, it gives CASSTGEYEQYF.

The chain joins TRBV4-1 to TRBJ2-3; D unresolved. V lost 1 base and J 3 bases, leaving 14 bases between the germline ends. The CDR3 is 16 residues long. Germline V gene lookup returns CDR1 MGHRA and CDR2 YSYEKL. CDR3 residues: CASSQGSSVRTDTQYF. In DNA form, the CDR3 reads TGCGCCAGCAGCCAAGGGTCGAGCGTAAGGACAGATACGCAGTATTTT.